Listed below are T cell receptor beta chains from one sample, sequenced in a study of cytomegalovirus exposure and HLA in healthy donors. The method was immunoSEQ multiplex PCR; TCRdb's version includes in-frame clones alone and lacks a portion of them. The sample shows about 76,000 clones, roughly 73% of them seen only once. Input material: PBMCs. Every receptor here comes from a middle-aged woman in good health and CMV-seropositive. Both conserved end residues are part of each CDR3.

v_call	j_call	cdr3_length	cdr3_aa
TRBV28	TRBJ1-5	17	CASSLLGRGLSNQPQHF
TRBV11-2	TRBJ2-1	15	CASSLTSGGYNEQFF
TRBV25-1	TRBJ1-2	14	CASSHNRVNYGYTF
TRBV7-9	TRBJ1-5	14	CASSWTGSDQPQHF
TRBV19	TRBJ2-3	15	CASSIRGGRTDTQYF
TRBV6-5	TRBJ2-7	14	CASSPGGLSYEQYF
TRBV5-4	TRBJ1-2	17	CASSSGKDRANLYGYTF
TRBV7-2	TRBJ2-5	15	CASSFQTGDQETQYF
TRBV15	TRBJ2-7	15	CATSRPGVTSYEQYF
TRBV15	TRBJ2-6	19	CATSRASTGSSTGANVLTF
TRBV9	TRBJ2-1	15	CASSPGGRVYNEQFF
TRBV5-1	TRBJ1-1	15	CASSPFPGVNTEAFF
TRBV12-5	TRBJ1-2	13	CASGLGADYGYTF
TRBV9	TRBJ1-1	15	CASSPQGQAATEAFF
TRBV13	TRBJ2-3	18	CASTEEGASGGLTDTQYF
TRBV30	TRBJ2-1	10	CAWSTGEQFF
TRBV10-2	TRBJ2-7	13	CASRTGGASEQYF
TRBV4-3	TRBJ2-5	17	CASSQALPTSTQETQYF
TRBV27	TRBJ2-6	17	CASRRDREVSGANVLTF
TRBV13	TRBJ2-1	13	CASSLGAGNEQFF
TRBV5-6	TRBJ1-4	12	CASTDRGYELFF
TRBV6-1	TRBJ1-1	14	CASRIQGARTEAFF
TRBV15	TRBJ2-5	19	CATSRVQGHLPLSSETQYF
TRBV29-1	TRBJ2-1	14	CSSLTGQGYNEQFF
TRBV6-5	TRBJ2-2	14	CASKRGPNTGELFF
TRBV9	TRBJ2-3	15	CASSVVGQGTHTQYF
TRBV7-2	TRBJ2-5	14	CASSLAVSEETQYF
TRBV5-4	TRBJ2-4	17	CASSWGTSGGTKNIQYF
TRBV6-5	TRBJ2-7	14	CASSYRRTSDEQYF
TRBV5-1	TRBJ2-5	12	CASTKGEETQYF
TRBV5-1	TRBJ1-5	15	CASSLTPGGSQPQHF
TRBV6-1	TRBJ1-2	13	CASRRTGLDGYTF
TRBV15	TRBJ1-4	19	CATSRDPGILGGDNEKLFF
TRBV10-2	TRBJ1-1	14	CASSGQVMNTEAFF
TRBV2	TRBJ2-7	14	CASSDLDSTYEQYF
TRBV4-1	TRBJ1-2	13	CASSQRENYGYTF
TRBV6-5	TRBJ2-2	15	CAGHTGTPRTGELFF
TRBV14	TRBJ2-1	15	CASSQERVSYNEQFF
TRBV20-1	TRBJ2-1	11	CSAYAGTALFF
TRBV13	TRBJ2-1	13	CASSRGQNNEQFF
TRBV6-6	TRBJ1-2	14	CASRGQGGDYGYTF
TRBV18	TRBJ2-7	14	CASSPSSTGDEQYF
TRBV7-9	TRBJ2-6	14	CASSLHSGANVLTF
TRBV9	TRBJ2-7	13	CASSVDSSYEQYF
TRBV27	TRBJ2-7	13	CASSLSFLSGVSF
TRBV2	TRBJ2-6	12	CASTAGANVLTF
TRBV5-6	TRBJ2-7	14	CASSFRDRSYEQYF
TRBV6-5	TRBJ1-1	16	CASSYQGGHLNTEAFF
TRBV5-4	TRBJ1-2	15	CASSLVGTGIYGYTF
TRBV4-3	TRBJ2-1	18	CASSGDRLGASSYNEQFF
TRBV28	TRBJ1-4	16	CASSFLLGQGIEKLFF
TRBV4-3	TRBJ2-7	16	CASSQEMFDSSYEQYF
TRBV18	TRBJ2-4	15	CASSPRSSGKNIQYF
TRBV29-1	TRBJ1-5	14	CSVIGTDSNQPQHF
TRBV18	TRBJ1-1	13	CASSPTGGTEAFF
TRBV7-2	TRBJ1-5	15	CASSTGTGKNQPQHF
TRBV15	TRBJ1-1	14	CATSRGLMNTEAFF
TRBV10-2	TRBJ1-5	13	CATRTGGNQPQHF
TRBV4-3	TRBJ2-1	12	CASSTRGDEQFF
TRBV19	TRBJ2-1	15	CASSLRQGGYNEQFF